The present entry profiles one T cell receptor (beta chain) with its context. The record originates from a study of shared clonotypes between healthy human individuals. The overall study: Each donor's CD4 naive and CD4 memory cells filled three plates apiece, CD8 naive two, and CD8 memory one.

CDR3 length: 19 residues. Profiling relied on immunoSEQ multiplex PCR, and the TCRdb table lists in-frame clones only, not all of them. The table lists under 850,000 clones, roughly two thirds of them singletons, with roughly 1.8% in the top ten. The study drew its donors from healthy HIV-negative adults without recent acute infections or vaccinations. Naive CD4+ cells were CD45RA-selected; the remaining cells were memory. The chain joins TRBV21-1 to TRBJ2-3; no DNA check was done on the table's D call, TRBD2. TRBV21-1 is a documented pseudogene. This TCR derives from a woman aged 25 to 39 in good health. Input material: memory CD4+ T cells sorted from blood. Subset specified: CD45RA-negative fraction. The CDR3 DNA reads as TGTGCCAGCAGCAAATTAACTAGCGGGAGGGTTAATTTGTTCGATACGCAGTATTTT. Protein sequence: CASSKLTSGRVNLFDTQYF.